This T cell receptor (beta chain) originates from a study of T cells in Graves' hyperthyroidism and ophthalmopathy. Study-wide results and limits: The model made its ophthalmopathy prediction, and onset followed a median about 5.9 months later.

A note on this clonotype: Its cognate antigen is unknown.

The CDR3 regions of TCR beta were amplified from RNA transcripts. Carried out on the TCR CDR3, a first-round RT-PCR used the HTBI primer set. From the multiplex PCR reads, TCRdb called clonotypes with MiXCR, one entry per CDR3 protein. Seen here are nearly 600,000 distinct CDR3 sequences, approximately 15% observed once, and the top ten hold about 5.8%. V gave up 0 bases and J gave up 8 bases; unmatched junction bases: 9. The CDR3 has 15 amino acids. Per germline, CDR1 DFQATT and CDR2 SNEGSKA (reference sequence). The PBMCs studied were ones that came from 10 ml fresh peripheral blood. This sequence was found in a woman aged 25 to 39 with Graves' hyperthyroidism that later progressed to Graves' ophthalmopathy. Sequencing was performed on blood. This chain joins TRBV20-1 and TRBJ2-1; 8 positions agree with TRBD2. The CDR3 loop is CSARDLAGYRDEQFF. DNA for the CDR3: TGCAGTGCTAGAGATCTAGCGGGTTATCGGGATGAGCAGTTCTTC.